This T cell receptor (beta chain) was identified during a study of naive and memory T cell subsets. Whole-study results and caveats: The power law exponent of TCR abundance differed between naive and memory cells. From naive to CM, EM and EMRA, diversity decreased and Gini increased. Expression changes during T cell differentiation may affect RNA-based TCR counts.

Cells stained for CD3, CD4, CD8, CD45RA, CD27 and viability were sorted into four CD45RA/CD27 subsets. This clonotype came up a few times. Its antigen remains unidentified. The beta constant-region primer was an equimolar mix of two oligonucleotides covering TRBC1 and TRBC2. TCRdb redid the calling of the UMI-ligation and nested PCR reads with MiXCR, one entry per CDR3 protein. The repertoire includes tens of thousands of distinct CDR3 sequences, approximately 14% of them detected once, and around 0.99% sits in the top ten. The CDR3 runs 13 residues. Looked up from germline, CDR1 is MDHEN and CDR2 is SYDVKM. V gave up 3 bases and J gave up 11 bases; unmatched junction bases: 1.

This TCR came from a human donor in good health. Sequenced sample: central memory CD4+ T cells from blood. This chain uses TRBV28 with TRBJ2-1; 13 bases align to TRBD2. In nucleotides, the CDR3 is TGTGCCAGCAGTTTGACTAGCGGGAGGAAGCAGTTCTTC. It codes for CASSLTSGRKQFF.